One sample yielded the 24 T cell receptor beta chains listed below, sequenced in a study of shared clonotypes between healthy human individuals. Clones were sequenced by immunoSEQ multiplex PCR, and TCRdb holds only the in-frame ones, with some missing. The table has about 480,000 clones, almost 80% seen once. Sequencing input: PBMCs. All receptors come from a woman in her thirties or forties in good health. Some clones in this sample may be carry-over from other donors' samples.

The chain uses TRBV18 and TRBJ2-7; a weak D match, TRBD2 (6 bases). This CDR3 region has 14 residues. Germline CDR1 reads KGHSH; CDR2 reads LQKENI. V was clipped by 2 bases and J by 3 bases, with 11 bases between them. The CDR3 region is CASSPAGLGYEQYF. As DNA, the CDR3 is TGTGCCAGCTCACCAGCGGGACTCGGCTACGAGCAGTACTTC.

Turning to this clone: Other nucleotide sequences in the sample specify the same CDR3. The rearrangement uses TRBV5-1 and TRBJ1-5; D is unclear. Germline-derived CDR1 and CDR2 are SGHRS and YFSETQ. Trimming stripped 0 bases from V and 4 bases from J, with 5 bases between. The CDR3 has 13 amino acids. CDR3 amino acids: CASSLAGNQPQHF. In nucleotides, the CDR3 is TGCGCCAGCAGCTTGGCCGGGAATCAGCCCCAGCATTTT.

CDR3 sequence reads: CASSQDWEAGNTIYF. The CDR3 DNA is TGCGCCAGCAGCCAAGACTGGGAGGCGGGAAACACCATATATTTT. The chain is built from TRBV4-3 and TRBJ1-3, with D unclear. V shed 0 bases and J shed 4 bases, with 10 bases lying between them. There are 15 residues in the CDR3. Germline loops: CDR1 LGHNA, CDR2 YSLEER.

As concerns this clone: This CDR3 is also generated by other DNA sequences in the sample. The gene calls are TRBV7-7 and TRBJ1-1, with D unresolved. The length of the CDR3 is 13 residues. V was clipped by 1 base and J by 1 base, with 4 bases between them. In germline, CDR1 is SSHAT, CDR2 FNYEAQ (reference sequence). CDR3 bases: TGTGCCAGCAGCTTAGAGAGGAACACTGAAGCTTTCTTT. Translating it yields CASSLERNTEAFF.

This sequence joins TRBV18 and TRBJ2-1; 12 positions match TRBD2. The CDR3 is made up of 16 amino acids. Germline V gene lookup returns CDR1 KGHSH and CDR2 LQKENI. The J segment lost 7 bases and the V segment lost 5 bases, leaving 9 bases of the junction unmatched. The chain's CDR3 is CASSELAGGPLNEQFF. The DNA of the CDR3 is TGTGCCAGCTCAGAGCTAGCGGGAGGGCCGTTGAATGAGCAGTTCTTC.

As regards this clone: Just one base apart from a much larger clone, this may be a read error. The J gene is TRBJ2-7, the V gene TRBV7-9; D may be TRBD1 or TRBD2 (5 bases each). Trimming cost V 7 bases and J 3 bases, with 13 bases left between them. CDR3 length equals 13 residues. From germline, CDR1 is SEHNR and CDR2 FQNEAQ (reference sequence). The CDR3, as DNA: TGTGCCAGCAACCCGGGACGGTACTACGAGCAGTACTTC. Encoded protein: CASNPGRYYEQYF.

This clone was observed a handful of times. The chain is built from TRBV10-3 and TRBJ2-1; TRBD2 matches 8 bases. The CDR3 is 22 residues long. Germline V CDR1 and CDR2: ENHRY, SYGVKD. V lost 0 bases and J lost 2; bases outside the gene matches: 21. CDR3 in DNA: TGTGCCATCAGTGAGTCTTACACCGGACTAGCCTCTGCATCTTCCCCCTACAATGAGCAGTTCTTC. Protein: CAISESYTGLASASSPYNEQFF.

The gene calls are TRBV5-1 and TRBJ1-5; TRBD1 is a possible D gene (5 bases). From germline, CDR1 is SGHRS and CDR2 YFSETQ. V was shortened by 0 bases and J by 7 bases, with 14 bases between the two germline ends. This CDR3 is 15 amino acids long. CDR3 DNA: TGCGCCAGCAGCTTGGACGGGGCACGTAGCCAGCCCCAGCATTTT. Translation: CASSLDGARSQPQHF.

V usage is TRBV28 and J usage is TRBJ2-7, with a tentative D call TRBD2 (5 bases). Germline lookup yields CDR1 MDHEN and CDR2 SYDVKM. The CDR3 has 15 residues. Trimming shortened V by 3 bases and J by 4 bases, and 16 bases separated the two germline ends. CDR3 DNA: TGTGCCAGCAGTTTTACGGGGTCTAGAGAATACGAGCAGTACTTC. Its translation is CASSFTGSREYEQYF.

This clone came up once. Only one base separates this from a far larger clonotype, so it likely reflects a read error. In nucleotides, the CDR3 is TGTGCCTGGAGGGACATGGCTGAAGCTTTCTTT. It codes for CAWRDMAEAFF. The chain joins TRBV30 to TRBJ1-1; D perhaps matches TRBD1 (5 bases). The germline gives CDR1 GTSNPN, CDR2 SVGIG (reference sequence). The V end was cut by 3 bases, the J end by 6 bases, with 8 bases between. The CDR3 is made up of 11 amino acids.

The J gene is TRBJ2-1, the V gene TRBV7-2; a weak D match, TRBD2 (6 bases). V lost 0 bases to trimming and J lost 6 bases, with 15 bases between them. Germline lookup yields CDR1 SGHTA and CDR2 FQGNSA. This CDR3 contains 16 residues. CDR3 sequence reads: CASSLAQGLGGNEQFF. For the CDR3, the DNA is TGTGCCAGCAGCTTAGCGCAGGGTCTCGGGGGCAATGAGCAGTTCTTC.

CDR3 sequence reads: CASSLVPGASTEAFF. The CDR3 coding sequence is TGTGCCAGCAGCTTAGTTCCGGGGGCGAGTACTGAAGCTTTCTTT. The rearrangement joins TRBV5-5 to TRBJ1-1; a possible D gene is TRBD1 (6 bases). The CDR3 has 15 residues. Deletions cut 2 bases from V and 5 bases from J, with 16 bases between. CDR1 and CDR2 (germline): SGHKS, YYEKEE (reference sequence).

The V gene is TRBV7-3, the J gene TRBJ2-2; no clear D. Trimming shortened V by 2 bases and J by 1 base, and 5 bases separated the two germline ends. CDR3 size: 14 residues. The germline CDR1 and CDR2 sequences are SGHTA and FQGTGA. As DNA, the CDR3 is TGTGCCAGCAGCTTAGACGGGAACACCGGGGAGCTGTTTTTT. It translates to CASSLDGNTGELFF.

The rearrangement joins TRBV19 to TRBJ2-2, with D possibly matching TRBD1 (5 bases). The CDR3 runs to 15 residues. Germline V gives CDR1 LNHDA, CDR2 SQIVND (reference sequence). With 2 bases removed from V and 7 bases from J, the gap between germline ends came to 14 bases. CDR3 protein: CASSISSRANGELFF. In nucleotides, the CDR3 is TGTGCCAGTAGTATATCGTCCAGGGCGAACGGGGAGCTGTTTTTT.

The CDR3 reads CASSATVNAGVEAFF. Written as DNA, the CDR3 is TGTGCCAGCAGTGCTACAGTTAATGCGGGCGTAGAAGCTTTCTTT. The chain has TRBV9 and TRBJ1-1; no clear D gene. From germline, CDR1 is SGDLS and CDR2 YYNGEE. The CDR3 has 15 residues. V lost 5 bases and J 8 bases, leaving 22 bases between the germline ends.

The chain has TRBV6-1 and TRBJ2-7; 10 bases are shared with TRBD1. The CDR3 extends over 15 amino acids. CDR1 is MNHNS, CDR2 SASEGT, per germline. V lost 0 bases and J lost 4; bases outside the gene matches: 3. The CDR3 region has the DNA TGTGCCAGCAGTGAAGCGGGACAGGGGTTGTACGAGCAGTACTTC. This codes for CASSEAGQGLYEQYF.

The chain combines TRBV6-4 with TRBJ2-1, with 11 bases matching TRBD2. This CDR3 has 16 amino acids. Trimming at V came to 2 bases and at J to 4 bases, leaving 4 bases not matched to a gene. The germline V gene encodes CDR1 MRHNA and CDR2 SNTAGT. The CDR3 coding sequence is TGTGCCAGCAGTGACACGACTAGCGGGGAGTACAATGAGCAGTTCTTC. Protein: CASSDTTSGEYNEQFF.

This sequence joins TRBV29-1 and TRBJ2-6, with no clear D. The germline CDR1 and CDR2 sequences are SQVTM and ANQGSEA. The ends were cut back, 5 bases at V and 0 bases at J, with 8 bases in the middle. The CDR3 runs 14 residues. CDR3 amino acids: CSVTGLSGANVLTF. DNA for the CDR3: TGCAGCGTTACGGGTCTCTCTGGGGCCAACGTCCTGACTTTC. The entire variable domain, with the rest obtained from reference TRBV29-1 and TRBJ2-6, is as follows: SAVISQKPSRDICQRGTSLTIQCQVDSQVTMMFWYRQQPGQSLTLIATANQGSEATYESGFVIDKFPISRPNLTFSTLTVSNMSPEDSSIYLCSVTGLSGANVLTFGAGSRLTVL.

The V and J genes are TRBV5-4 and TRBJ2-3; 7 nucleotides line up with TRBD2. The length of the CDR3 is 15 residues. Trimming removed 4 bases from V and 5 bases from J; junction bases left unmatched: 10. CDR1 SGHNT and CDR2 YYREEE come from the germline V gene (reference sequence). This CDR3 is CASSRGAGVKDTQYF. The CDR3 region has the DNA TGTGCCAGCAGCCGAGGGGCGGGAGTTAAAGATACGCAGTATTTT.

Details on this clone: At the DNA level, this CDR3 is encoded by other sequences in the same sample as well. The chain combines TRBV10-2 with TRBJ2-7, with 9 bases aligning to TRBD2. CDR1 and CDR2 (germline): WSHSY, SAAADI. This CDR3 has 15 amino acids. V lost 3 bases to trimming and J lost 0 bases; unmatched junction nucleotides: 3. The CDR3 loop reads CASSDSSGSSYEQYF. Written as DNA, the CDR3 is TGCGCCAGCAGTGATAGTAGCGGGAGCTCCTACGAGCAGTACTTC.

Only a few counts were recorded for this clone. The V gene is TRBV19, the J gene TRBJ2-5; D not resolved. Germline-derived CDR1 and CDR2 are LNHDA and SQIVND (reference sequence). This CDR3 has 15 residues. V lost 3 bases, J lost 1 base, and 12 bases lay in between. The CDR3 nucleotides read TGTGCCAGTAGTATTTCTAGTCTCCCCCAAGAGACCCAGTACTTC. Translated: CASSISSLPQETQYF.

The chain combines TRBV2 with TRBJ1-2; no definite D call. The CDR3 totals 15 residues. Germline V gene data show CDR1 as SNHLY and CDR2 as FYNNEI. The germline V and J ends were trimmed by 2 bases and 8 bases, with 18 bases remaining between them. In DNA, the CDR3 is TGTGCCAGCAGTGAATTGGTAGGCGGGTTACGGGGCTACACCTTC. Amino acids: CASSELVGGLRGYTF.

The chain uses TRBV7-9 and TRBJ1-2; 8 nucleotides align to TRBD1. The CDR3 has 16 amino acids. J lost 6 bases, V lost 5 bases, and 14 bases had no gene match. Germline lookup yields CDR1 SEHNR and CDR2 FQNEAQ (reference sequence). CDR3 amino acids: CASSNYYRGNKDGYTF. The DNA for the CDR3 is TGTGCCAGCAGCAACTATTACAGGGGGAATAAGGATGGCTACACCTTC.

This chain uses TRBV5-6 with TRBJ1-2, with 9 nucleotides matching TRBD1. After removal of 3 bases from V and 6 bases from J, the junction contained 9 bases not matched to a gene. CDR3 size: 15 residues. Germline CDR1 SGHDT, CDR2 YYEEEE. CDR3 nucleotides: TGTGCCAGCAGCTCTGTGACAGGGGGTATTCATGGCTACACCTTC. This encodes CASSSVTGGIHGYTF.